The table lists the clone carrying this T cell receptor beta chain with many counts. This entry comes from a study of molecular identifiers for immune sequencing clone quantification. The CDR3 sequence is 16 residues long. Germline CDR1 is SEHNR and CDR2 is FQNEAQ (reference sequence). Trimming cost V 5 bases and J 1 base; bases outside gene matches: 4. TCRdb reprocessed the PCR reads via MiXCR and lists one record per CDR3 protein. The data contain hundreds of thousands of distinct CDR3 sequences, roughly 23% of them seen just once; the ten biggest clones take up about 0.84%. The receptor was isolated from a human donor in good health. Some libraries in this study had Jurkat cell RNA spiked in. Specimen: naive CD8+ T cells from blood, with Jurkat cell RNA spiked in. Described subset: FACS-sorted CD8+CD4-CCR7+CD45RA+ naive T cells. The V gene is TRBV7-9, the J gene TRBJ2-5; 13 bases map to TRBD2. The CDR3 is CASSAGLAGAQETQYF. The CDR3 nucleotides read TGTGCCAGCAGCGCAGGACTAGCGGGGGCCCAAGAGACCCAGTACTTC.